The sequence of this TCR beta chain was determined in a study (dated by TCRdb to about 2013). By its share of the sample, this clonotype is medium-sized (0.01 to 0.1%). This receptor's antigen is unknown. No base quality values were provided; no much bigger clone lies one nucleotide off. Sequencing used an Illumina Genome Analyzer IIx. The public reads were reprocessed in TCRdb via fastp at Q25 and MiXCR, keeping in-frame beta chains. Identical CDR3 protein sequences are pooled into one entry, listed with their most common genes and DNA. Present in this sample are roughly 15,000 distinct CDR3 sequences, approximately 34% of which were seen just once. Jointly, the top ten make up about 16% of the sample. Relative to germline, V is 0 bases shorter and J is 9 bases shorter, with 6 bases between their ends. The CDR3, from cysteine to phenylalanine, totals 12 residues. The retained sequence is limited to the CDR3, 36 bases, with the frame set at the first base. CDR1 and CDR2 are drawn from the germline V gene: SGHDN, FVKESK.

Sequenced input: blood. This chain is built from TRBV14 and TRBJ2-1; the best D guess is TRBD2, with 5 bases matching. This sequence originates from a human donor. The sequenced DNA: TGTGCCAGCAGCCAAGACCGGGGTGAGCAGTTCTTC. Its amino acids are CASSQDRGEQFF.